This entry is about one TCR beta chain. This record comes from a study of T cells in Graves' hyperthyroidism and ophthalmopathy. The germline CDR1 and CDR2 sequences are LGHNT and FRNRAP. The CDR3 is 15 amino acids. Trimming took off 0 bases at V and 3 bases at J, with 11 bases between the two ends. RNA transcripts were the template for amplifying TCR beta CDR3 regions. The TCR CDR3 was amplified in a first-round RT-PCR using the HTBI primer set. Via MiXCR, TCRdb re-called the multiplex PCR reads, giving one row per CDR3 protein. The top ten clones hold more than 20% of a sample with about 520,000 distinct CDR3 sequences, under 25% of them seen once.

The chain carries TRBV12-5 and TRBJ1-1; D is unclear. This clonotype was sampled from a man younger than 35 with Graves' hyperthyroidism. Sample: blood. The CDR3 loop is CASGLVLNTYTEAFF. Written as DNA, the CDR3 is TGTGCTAGTGGTTTGGTACTGAACACTTACACTGAAGCTTTCTTT.